This is a list of T cell receptor beta chains from one sample in a study of beta chain features in type 1 diabetes. Profiling relied on immunoSEQ multiplex PCR, and the TCRdb table lists in-frame clones only, not all of them. The sample lists around 250,000 clones; approximately 14% were seen once. Material for sequencing was naive CD4+ T cells from blood. These TCRs come from a man between 25 and 39 years old with type 1 diabetes. The CDR3 runs from the conserved cysteine through the conserved F or W. The order of the fields is clone size, V gene, J gene, D gene, CDR3 DNA, CDR3 protein. A D gene is named only where the DNA matches it firmly. Expanded clones are given a class, and other clones once, few, many or no size at all.

clone size: once; V gene: TRBV6-5; J gene: TRBJ2-7; D gene: .; CDR3 DNA: TGTGCCAGCAGGAGGGACTTCCGCTCCTACGAGCAGTACTTC; CDR3 protein: CASRRDFRSYEQYF
clone size: few; V gene: TRBV19; J gene: TRBJ1-1; D gene: TRBD1; CDR3 DNA: TGTGCCAGTATAAAGGGACAGCTTGAAGCTTTCTTT; CDR3 protein: CASIKGQLEAFF
clone size: few; V gene: TRBV28; J gene: TRBJ2-5; D gene: .; CDR3 DNA: TGTGCCAGCAGTTTAGTAGAGAAGACCCAGTACTTC; CDR3 protein: CASSLVEKTQYF
clone size: .; V gene: TRBV2; J gene: TRBJ1-4; D gene: .; CDR3 DNA: TGTGCCAGCAGGCGGGAAGGGGCGTCTAATGAAAAACTGTTTTTT; CDR3 protein: CASRREGASNEKLFF
clone size: .; V gene: TRBV7-2; J gene: TRBJ2-7; D gene: TRBD1; CDR3 DNA: TGTGCCAGCAGCTCACAGGGGGTTAACGAGCAGTACTTC; CDR3 protein: CASSSQGVNEQYF
clone size: few; V gene: TRBV5-1; J gene: TRBJ2-5; D gene: .; CDR3 DNA: TGCGCCAGCAGCTTGGAACAGGGTGAAGAGACCCAGTACTTC; CDR3 protein: CASSLEQGEETQYF
clone size: .; V gene: TRBV29-1; J gene: TRBJ2-7; D gene: .; CDR3 DNA: TGCAGCGTTTTCGGGGAGAATACCTACGAGCAGTACTTC; CDR3 protein: CSVFGENTYEQYF
clone size: few; V gene: TRBV5-1; J gene: TRBJ1-6; D gene: TRBD1; CDR3 DNA: TGCGCCAGCAGCTTAGGGACAGGCGGGTCACCCCTCCACTTT; CDR3 protein: CASSLGTGGSPLHF
clone size: few; V gene: TRBV30; J gene: TRBJ1-2; D gene: TRBD1; CDR3 DNA: TGTGCCTGGAGTGTACTAGCAGGGGGCTATGGCTACACCTTC; CDR3 protein: CAWSVLAGGYGYTF
clone size: few; V gene: TRBV6-1; J gene: TRBJ2-2; D gene: TRBD1; CDR3 DNA: TGTGCCAGCAGGGCAGGGGGCCTACGGGAGCTGTTTTTT; CDR3 protein: CASRAGGLRELFF
clone size: few; V gene: TRBV27; J gene: TRBJ1-2; D gene: TRBD1; CDR3 DNA: TGTGCCAGCAGTTTAACGCGGGGACAGGGAATTTCACATGGCTACACCTTC; CDR3 protein: CASSLTRGQGISHGYTF
clone size: few; V gene: TRBV5-1; J gene: TRBJ1-1; D gene: .; CDR3 DNA: TGCGCCAGCAGCTCCGGCGGGGTGAACACTGAAGCTTTCTTT; CDR3 protein: CASSSGGVNTEAFF
clone size: few; V gene: TRBV5-4; J gene: TRBJ2-7; D gene: TRBD2; CDR3 DNA: TGTGCCAGCAGCTCGGGACTAGAGAGATCGGAGTACTTC; CDR3 protein: CASSSGLERSEYF
clone size: .; V gene: TRBV7-9; J gene: TRBJ2-7; D gene: TRBD2; CDR3 DNA: TGTGCCAGCACCCACAGCGGGGGGCATTACGAGCAGTACTTC; CDR3 protein: CASTHSGGHYEQYF
clone size: few; V gene: TRBV23-1; J gene: TRBJ2-4; D gene: TRBD2; CDR3 DNA: TGCGCCAGCAGTCAATGTCTGGGCTCTTCGGGGAGGGCGGTAGCCAAAAACATTCAGTACTTC; CDR3 protein: CASSQCLGSSGRAVAKNIQYF
clone size: .; V gene: TRBV5-4; J gene: TRBJ2-3; D gene: .; CDR3 DNA: TGTGCCAGCAGGATGACCGGGACAGATACGCAGTATTTT; CDR3 protein: CASRMTGTDTQYF
clone size: .; V gene: TRBV5-4; J gene: TRBJ1-2; D gene: TRBD1; CDR3 DNA: TGTGCCAGCAGATGGGGACAGGGGGAATTCAGCACCTTC; CDR3 protein: CASRWGQGEFSTF
clone size: .; V gene: TRBV11-3; J gene: TRBJ1-1; D gene: .; CDR3 DNA: TGTGCCAGCAGCTACAGGGAGCGGGGCACTGAAGCTTTCTTT; CDR3 protein: CASSYRERGTEAFF
clone size: few; V gene: TRBV10-3; J gene: TRBJ2-7; D gene: TRBD2; CDR3 DNA: TGTGCCATCAGTGAGTCGACTAGCGGGAAATACGAGCAGTACTTC; CDR3 protein: CAISESTSGKYEQYF
clone size: .; V gene: TRBV30; J gene: TRBJ1-1; D gene: .; CDR3 DNA: TGTGCCTGGGGACAATCGAACACTGAAGCTTTCTTT; CDR3 protein: CAWGQSNTEAFF